Listed here is a single T cell receptor beta chain. The target antigen is unknown. This entry belongs to a study of T cells expressing NK-cell markers. Across the study: With respect to HCMV, seven of the eight sequenced donors were seropositive, and one was seronegative. Study-level findings and limits: About 1.0-7.0% of CD8+ T cells in roughly six donors belonged to dominant NKG2C+ clonotypes.

TCRdb reprocessed the 5' RACE reads, keeping one entry per CDR3 protein, no DNA. In all, the sample yields a few hundred thousand distinct CDR3 sequences. The CDR3 extends over 13 amino acids. Germline V gives CDR1 MNHNY, CDR2 SVGAGI (reference sequence). The chain is built from TRBV6-6 and TRBJ1-6; the D call from TCRdb, TRBD1, cannot be confirmed without DNA. Sequencing input: blood T cells: a sorted CD56 or NKG2C T cell subset, CD4+ or CD8+ T cells, or bulk PBMC T cells (not recorded which). This sequence was found in a man aged 18 to 69 in good health. The chain's CDR3 is CALRGGANSPLHF.